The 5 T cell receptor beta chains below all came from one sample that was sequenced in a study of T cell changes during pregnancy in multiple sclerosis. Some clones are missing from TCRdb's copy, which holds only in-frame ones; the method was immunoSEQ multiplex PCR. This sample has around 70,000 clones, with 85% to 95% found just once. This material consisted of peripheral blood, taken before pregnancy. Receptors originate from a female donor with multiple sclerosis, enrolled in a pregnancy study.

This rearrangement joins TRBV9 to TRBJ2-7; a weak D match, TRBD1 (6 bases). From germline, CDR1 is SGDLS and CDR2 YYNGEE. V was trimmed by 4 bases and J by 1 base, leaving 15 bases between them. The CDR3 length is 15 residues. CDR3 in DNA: TGTGCCAGCAGCACAGGGACCGTCGGATCCTACGAGCAGTACTTC. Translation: CASSTGTVGSYEQYF.

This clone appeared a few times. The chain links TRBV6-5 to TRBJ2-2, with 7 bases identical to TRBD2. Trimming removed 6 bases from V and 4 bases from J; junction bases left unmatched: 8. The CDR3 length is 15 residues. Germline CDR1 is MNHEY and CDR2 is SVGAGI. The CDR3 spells CASRQSGTATGELFF. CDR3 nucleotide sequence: TGTGCCAGCAGGCAAAGCGGGACGGCCACCGGGGAGCTGTTTTTT.

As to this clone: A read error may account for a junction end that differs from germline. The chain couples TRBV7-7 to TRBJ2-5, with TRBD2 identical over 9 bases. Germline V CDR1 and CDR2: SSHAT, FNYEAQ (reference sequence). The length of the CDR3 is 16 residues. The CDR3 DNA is TGTGCTAGCAGCTTATATCAGGCTAGCGGGATGGCACCCCAGTACTTC. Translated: CASSLYQASGMAPQYF.

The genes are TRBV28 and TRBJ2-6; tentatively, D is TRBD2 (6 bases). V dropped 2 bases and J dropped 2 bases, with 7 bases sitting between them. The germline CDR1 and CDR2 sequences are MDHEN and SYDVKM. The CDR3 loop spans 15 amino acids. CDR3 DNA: TGTGCCAGCAGTTTAGGAGGGGCTGGGGCCAACGTCCTGACTTTC. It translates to CASSLGGAGANVLTF. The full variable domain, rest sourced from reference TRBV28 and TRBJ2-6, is DVKVTQSSRYLVKRTGEKVFLECVQDMDHENMFWYRQDPGLGLRLIYFSYDVKMKEKGDIPEGYSVSREKKERFSLILESASTNQTSMYLCASSLGGAGANVLTFGAGSRLTVL.

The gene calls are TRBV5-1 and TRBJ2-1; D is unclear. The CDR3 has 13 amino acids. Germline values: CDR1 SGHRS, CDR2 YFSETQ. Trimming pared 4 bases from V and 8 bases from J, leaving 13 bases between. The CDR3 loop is CASSSEFLHEQFF. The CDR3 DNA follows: TGCGCCAGCAGCAGCGAGTTTCTCCATGAGCAGTTCTTC. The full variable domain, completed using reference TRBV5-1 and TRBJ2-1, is KAGVTQTPRYLIKTRGQQVTLSCSPISGHRSVSWYQQTPGQGLQFLFEYFSETQRNKGNFPGRFSGRQFSNSRSEMNVSTLELGDSALYLCASSSEFLHEQFFGPGTRLTVL.